This note documents a single T cell receptor (beta chain) sequence. Its antigen remains unknown. The authors extracted at least 6 micrograms of total RNA per sample. A second roughly 7 to 12 cycle PCR used barcoded and J-beta primers. Every sample produced at least 3 million CDR3-containing paired-end reads. One entry per CDR3 protein, called by TCRdb with MiXCR from the 5' RACE reads. The data hold roughly 700,000 distinct CDR3 sequences, with 45% to 50% observed a single time. This entry is derived from a study of blood T cells in healthy people across ages. General study results and limits: Donor CMV infection status was unknown, possibly confounding age-related changes in expanded clonotypes.

This receptor was identified in a woman aged 60-70 years in good health. The sample was blood.

The CDR3 region is CASSRRDGSSYEQYF. The CDR3, as DNA: TGCGCCAGCAGCCGAAGGGACGGCAGCTCCTACGAGCAGTACTTC. This chain links TRBV4-3 with TRBJ2-7; D tentatively reads TRBD1 or TRBD2 (5 bases each). The germline V gene has CDR1 LGHNA and CDR2 YSLEER. This CDR3 contains 15 residues. Trimming removed 4 bases at V and 0 bases at J, with 13 bases between.